This TCR beta chain emerged from a study of blood T cell repertoires in COVID-19 (dated by TCRdb to 2020 to 2021). Regarding the research as a whole: Samples from collaborators originated in the United States, Italy and Spain and spanned both the acute and convalescent phases of COVID-19. The prospective study material was composed of cDNA or gDNA derived from T cells, B-cell-depleted T cells, or PBMCs. Subjects who had been exposed to COVID-19, were actively infected with it, or had recovered from it provided the deeply sampled blood TCRbeta repertoires that made up the dataset. The repertoires were released in a freely available public database meant as a resource for research on the immune response to SARS-CoV-2. Samples were obtained from the ongoing ImmuneRACE study (first 160 participants) and from roughly 1,300 subjects provided by 6 global collaborators. The sample metadata nearly always contained a de-identified subject ID, COVID-19 status, age in years and sex. Where available, HLA class I and class II types were taken from metadata supplied by the sample provider and were not determined by assay-based typing. The paper as a whole reports these results and caveats: The quantity of clinical and demographic metadata differed by source and by participant and was supplied without curation.

TCRbeta CDR3 regions were amplified from genomic DNA by means of the immunoSEQ Assay, a bias-controlled multiplex PCR. The paper's processing steps were these. Nucleated cell counts per sample were estimated from amplification of reference gene primers within the assay. To quantify the absolute abundance of each unique TCRbeta CDR3 rearrangement, sequence reads were collapsed and filtered. Productive Simpson clonality was computed per sample as the square root of Simpson's diversity index over productive rearrangements. TCRdb's version of the immuneACCESS table is confined to in-frame rearrangements and falls short of the full clone set. An unresolved V gene accounts for under half of the shortfall where checked; the remainder is of unknown origin. The DNA gave D and trimming, while V, J and clone size come from that table. The sample has 200,000 to 250,000 clones on record, 80% to 85% of them singletons. The biggest ten clones account for around 5.1% of the sample.

Comments on this clone: Its antigen is still unknown. Base-call qualities are not available, and no considerably larger clone is one nucleotide away.

The trim is 5 bases for V and 0 bases for J, with a gap of 20 bases between the germline ends. The CDR1 and CDR2 encoded by the germline V gene are MNHEY and SVGEGT. Inclusive of the bounding cysteine and phenylalanine, the CDR3 is 19 residues long. Kept here is only the CDR3 DNA, which spans 57 bases and is read in frame from base 1. Collaborating institutions collected whole blood in K2EDTA tubes following their own protocols. For TCRbeta analysis, collaborators shipped samples in one of three forms: frozen whole blood, isolated PBMCs, or DNA extracted from either of those sample types. This chain joins TRBV6-2 or TRBV6-3 to TRBJ2-6, and the D gene may be TRBD2, 5 bases matching. The origin of this receptor is a human donor in a cohort sampled during active COVID-19. The sequenced sample was peripheral blood. The bases are TGTGCCAGCAGTACTTTACGTATCTGGACTTCCTCTGGGGCCAACGTCCTGACTTTC. Its product reads: CASSTLRIWTSSGANVLTF.